This TCR beta chain emerged from a study of T cell clones after liver transplantation. At the level of the study: Liver transplant recipients had immunosuppression withdrawal attempted within 2 years.

Germline V gene lookup returns CDR1 SQVTM and CDR2 ANQGSEA. The CDR3 is 15 amino acids. V shed 0 bases, J shed 8 bases, and the junction held 9 bases outside the gene matches. Generated by immunoSEQ multiplex PCR, the TCRdb table keeps only in-frame clones and is missing some. This table holds about 7,900 clones, about four fifths found once. The chain joins TRBV29-1 to TRBJ1-2; 10 bases match TRBD1. The material sequenced was CD8+ T cells from blood, taken before liver transplant. The clonotype comes from a human donor who received a liver transplant. In nucleotides, the CDR3 is TGCAGCGTTGAAGATCTAGGGACAGGGGTTTGGGGCTACACCTTC. Its translation: CSVEDLGTGVWGYTF. Together with reference TRBV29-1 and TRBJ1-2, the CDR3 gives the full variable domain: SAVISQKPSRDICQRGTSLTIQCQVDSQVTMMFWYRQQPGQSLTLIATANQGSEATYESGFVIDKFPISRPNLTFSTLTVSNMSPEDSSIYLCSVEDLGTGVWGYTFGSGTRLTVV.